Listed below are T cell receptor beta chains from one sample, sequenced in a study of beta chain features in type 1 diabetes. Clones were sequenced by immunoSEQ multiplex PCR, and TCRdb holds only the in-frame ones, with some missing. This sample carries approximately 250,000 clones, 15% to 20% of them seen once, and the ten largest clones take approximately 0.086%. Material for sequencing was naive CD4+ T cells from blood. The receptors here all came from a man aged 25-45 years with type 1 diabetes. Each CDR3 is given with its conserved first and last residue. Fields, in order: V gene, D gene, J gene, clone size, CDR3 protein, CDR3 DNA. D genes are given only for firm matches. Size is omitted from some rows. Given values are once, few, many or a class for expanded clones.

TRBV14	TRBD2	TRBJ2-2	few	CASSQMREAGELFF	TGTGCCAGCAGCCAAATGCGGGAGGCCGGGGAGCTGTTTTTT
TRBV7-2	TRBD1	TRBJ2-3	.	CASRVPGTASTDTQYF	TGTGCCAGCAGGGTACCCGGGACAGCTAGCACAGATACGCAGTATTTT
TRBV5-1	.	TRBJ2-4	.	CASSGATGSGNIQYF	TGCGCCAGCAGCGGAGCAACCGGGTCCGGAAACATTCAGTACTTC
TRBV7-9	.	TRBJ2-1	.	CASSLLDGDEQFF	TGTGCCAGCAGCCTACTGGACGGGGATGAGCAGTTCTTC
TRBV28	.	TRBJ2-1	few	CASCTLGPSNEQFF	TGTGCCAGCTGCACCCTAGGACCGAGCAATGAGCAGTTCTTC
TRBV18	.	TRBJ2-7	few	CASSPLGRTGSAVEQYF	TGTGCCAGCTCACCCCTTGGACGGACCGGGTCCGCCGTTGAGCAGTACTTC
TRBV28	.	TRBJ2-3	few	CASRLRSGDTQYF	TGTGCCAGCAGGCTCCGATCGGGGGATACGCAGTATTTT
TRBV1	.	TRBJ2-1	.	CTSSLHNEQFF	TGCACCAGCAGTCTTCACAATGAGCAGTTCTTC
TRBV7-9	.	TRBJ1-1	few	CASSQQNTEAFF	TGTGCCAGCAGCCAACAGAACACTGAAGCTTTCTTT
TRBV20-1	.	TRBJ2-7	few	CSASSYYEQYF	TGCAGTGCTTCGTCGTACTACGAGCAGTACTTC
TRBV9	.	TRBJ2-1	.	CASSVGSANNEQFF	TGTGCCAGCAGCGTAGGGTCGGCAAACAATGAGCAGTTCTTC
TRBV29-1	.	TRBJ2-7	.	CSVVVGSSYEQYF	TGCAGCGTTGTAGTTGGCAGCTCCTACGAGCAGTACTTC
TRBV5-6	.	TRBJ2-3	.	CASSRHRSDTQYF	TGTGCCAGCAGCCGACATAGGTCAGATACGCAGTATTTT
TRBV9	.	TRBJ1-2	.	CASSVAGRHGYTF	TGTGCCAGCAGCGTAGCAGGACGTCATGGCTACACCTTC
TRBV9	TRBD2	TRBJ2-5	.	CASSVEAGVRGETQYF	TGTGCCAGCAGCGTAGAGGCGGGAGTAAGGGGAGAGACCCAGTACTTC
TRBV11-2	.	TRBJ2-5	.	CASSFWTEETQYF	TGTGCCAGCAGCTTCTGGACAGAAGAGACCCAGTACTTC
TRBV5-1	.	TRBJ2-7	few	CASSLGLVYEQYF	TGCGCCAGCAGCCTGGGACTTGTCTACGAGCAGTACTTC
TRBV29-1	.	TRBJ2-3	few	CSVGVSDTQYF	TGCAGCGTTGGAGTATCAGATACGCAGTATTTT
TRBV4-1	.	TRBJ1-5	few	CASSRGVVGGIGQPQHF	TGCGCCAGCAGCCGCGGTGTAGTAGGGGGTATCGGTCAGCCCCAGCATTTT
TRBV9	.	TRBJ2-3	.	CASSVASGTTDTQYF	TGTGCCAGCAGCGTAGCGAGCGGAACCACAGATACGCAGTATTTT
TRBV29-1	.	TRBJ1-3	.	CSAGQTGNTIYF	TGCAGCGCCGGACAGACTGGAAACACCATATATTTT
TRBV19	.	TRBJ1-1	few	CASSVRGNTEAFF	TGTGCCAGTAGTGTGCGGGGGAACACTGAAGCTTTCTTT
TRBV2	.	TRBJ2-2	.	CASRVDTGELFF	TGTGCCAGCAGAGTGGACACCGGGGAGCTGTTTTTT
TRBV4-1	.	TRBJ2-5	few	CASSQTGTPQETQYF	TGCGCCAGCAGCCAGACCGGGACGCCCCAAGAGACCCAGTACTTC
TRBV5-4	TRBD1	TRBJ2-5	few	CASSLKGAETQYF	TGTGCCAGCAGCTTGAAGGGGGCCGAGACCCAGTACTTC
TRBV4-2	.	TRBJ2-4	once	CASSPLAKNIQYF	TGTGCCAGCAGCCCGTTAGCCAAAAACATTCAGTACTTC
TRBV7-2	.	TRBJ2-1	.	CASRQRNSYNEQFF	TGTGCCAGCAGGCAGAGGAACTCCTACAATGAGCAGTTCTTC
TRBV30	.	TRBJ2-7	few	CAWNRDLAYEQYF	TGTGCCTGGAACCGGGACCTTGCCTACGAGCAGTACTTC
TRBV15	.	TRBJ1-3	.	CATSYGPVSSGNTIYF	TGTGCCACCAGCTATGGCCCGGTTAGCTCTGGAAACACCATATATTTT
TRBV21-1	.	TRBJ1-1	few	CASSTRSGDRAFF	TGTGCCAGCAGCACCAGGTCCGGGGATAGAGCTTTCTTT
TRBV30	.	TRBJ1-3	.	CAWRGSAGNTIYF	TGTGCCTGGAGGGGATCCGCTGGAAACACCATATATTTT
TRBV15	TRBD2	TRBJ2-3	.	CATSREAGADTQYF	TGTGCCACCAGCAGAGAGGCGGGAGCGGATACGCAGTATTTT
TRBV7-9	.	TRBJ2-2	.	CASSPGVGRNTGELFF	TGTGCCAGCAGCCCCGGGGTGGGGCGGAACACCGGGGAGCTGTTTTTT
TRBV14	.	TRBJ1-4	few	CASSPRTEGKLFF	TGTGCCAGCAGCCCACGGACAGAAGGGAAACTGTTTTTT
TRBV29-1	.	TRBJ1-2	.	CSVGVFGYGYTF	TGCAGCGTTGGCGTTTTTGGCTATGGCTACACCTTC
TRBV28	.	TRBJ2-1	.	CASRPGMNEQFF	TGTGCCAGCAGACCAGGGATGAATGAGCAGTTCTTC
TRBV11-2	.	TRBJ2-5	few	CASSSPKGGSRRETQYF	TGTGCCAGCAGCTCCCCCAAGGGGGGTTCCCGGCGAGAGACCCAGTACTTC
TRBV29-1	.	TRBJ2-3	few	CSVGGISTDTQYF	TGCAGCGTTGGAGGGATCAGCACAGATACGCAGTATTTT
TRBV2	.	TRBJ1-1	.	CASREARNTEAFF	TGTGCCAGCAGAGAGGCAAGGAACACTGAAGCTTTCTTT
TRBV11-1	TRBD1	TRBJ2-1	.	CASSQGQYNEQFF	TGTGCCAGCAGCCAGGGACAGTACAATGAGCAGTTCTTC
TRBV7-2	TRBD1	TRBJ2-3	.	CASSSRTGGPDTQYF	TGTGCCAGCAGCTCGAGGACAGGGGGCCCAGATACGCAGTATTTT
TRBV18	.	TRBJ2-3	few	CASSPTGDTQYF	TGTGCCAGCTCACCAACCGGAGATACGCAGTATTTT
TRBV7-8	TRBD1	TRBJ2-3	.	CASSLVMDRDTDTQYF	TGTGCCAGCAGCTTAGTTATGGACAGGGACACAGATACGCAGTATTTT
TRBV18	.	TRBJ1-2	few	CASSPPLIGGNYGYTF	TGTGCCAGCTCACCTCCGTTAATTGGAGGGAACTATGGCTACACCTTC
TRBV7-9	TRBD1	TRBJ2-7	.	CASSFSTGSYEQYF	TGTGCCAGCAGCTTCTCGACAGGGTCTTACGAGCAGTACTTC
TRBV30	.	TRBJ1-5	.	CAWSYPGASNQPQHF	TGTGCCTGGAGTTATCCGGGGGCTAGCAATCAGCCCCAGCATTTT
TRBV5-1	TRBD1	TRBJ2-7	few	CASSHTPGQGGYEQYF	TGCGCCAGCAGCCACACTCCGGGACAGGGAGGATACGAGCAGTACTTC
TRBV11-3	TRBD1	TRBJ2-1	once	CASSLDPLTGPNYNEQFF	TGTGCCAGCAGCTTAGATCCCCTGACAGGGCCTAATTACAATGAGCAGTTCTTC
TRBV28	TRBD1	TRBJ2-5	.	CASSRGQGKGETQYF	TGTGCCAGCAGTCGCGGACAGGGAAAGGGAGAGACCCAGTACTTC
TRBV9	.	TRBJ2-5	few	CASRRGLQETQYF	TGTGCCAGCAGACGAGGACTCCAAGAGACCCAGTACTTC
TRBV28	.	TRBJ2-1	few	CASSIQYNEQFF	TGTGCCAGCAGTATCCAATACAATGAGCAGTTCTTC
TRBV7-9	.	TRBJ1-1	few	CASSLGSEGTEAFF	TGTGCCAGCAGCTTAGGATCAGAGGGCACTGAAGCTTTCTTT
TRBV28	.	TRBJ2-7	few	CASRELTGLNYEQYF	TGTGCCAGCAGGGAACTAACAGGGTTAAACTACGAGCAGTACTTC
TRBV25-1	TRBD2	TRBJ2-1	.	CASSLAGGSEQFF	TGTGCCAGCAGTCTAGCGGGAGGTAGTGAGCAGTTCTTC
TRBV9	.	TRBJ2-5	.	CASSVAPAGETQYF	TGTGCCAGCAGCGTGGCACCGGCGGGAGAGACCCAGTACTTC
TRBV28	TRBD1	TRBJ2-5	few	CASSLGQSETQYF	TGTGCCAGCAGCCTGGGACAGTCGGAGACCCAGTACTTC
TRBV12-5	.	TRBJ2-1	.	CASGLYNEQFF	TGTGCTAGTGGTTTATACAATGAGCAGTTCTTC
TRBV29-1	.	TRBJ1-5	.	CSVGVGSNQPQHF	TGCAGCGTTGGAGTGGGATCGAATCAGCCCCAGCATTTT
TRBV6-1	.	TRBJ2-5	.	CASSDRSGRRETQYF	TGTGCCAGCAGTGATCGATCAGGGAGACGCGAGACCCAGTACTTC